This TCR beta chain appears in the sequencing data of a study of shared clonotypes between healthy human individuals. The method was immunoSEQ multiplex PCR; TCRdb's version includes in-frame clones alone and lacks a portion of them. The sample has just over 2,000,000 clones, roughly 94% seen once; the top ten hold 0.13%. With 1 base removed from V and 4 bases from J, the gap between germline ends came to 5 bases. The CDR3 runs 13 residues. Germline assignment: CDR1 SGHTA and CDR2 FQGNSA. Worth noting for this clone: The sample contains more than one DNA sequence encoding this CDR3.

V usage is TRBV7-2 and J usage is TRBJ2-1; no clear D gene. This clonotype was obtained from a man between 18 and 29 years old in good health. The sample consisted of naive CD4+ T cells sorted from blood. The subset here: CD45RA+ positively selected. The CDR3 DNA follows: TGTGCCAGCAGCTTAGGTTCTTACAATGAGCAGTTCTTC. This gives the protein CASSLGSYNEQFF.